This TCR beta chain was captured in a study of shared clonotypes between healthy human individuals. Study outcomes and limitations: Sharing across four donors was highest in naive CD4 (approximately 5%) and lowest in memory CD8 (about 0.4%).

The data were produced by immunoSEQ multiplex PCR, yet TCRdb's version contains in-frame clones alone and is incomplete. The table has 950,000 to 1,300,000 clones, roughly 80% seen once; the top ten hold around 1.5%. Losses at the gene ends were 3 bases for V and 2 bases for J; bases not matched to a gene: 13. In germline, CDR1 is KGHSH, CDR2 LQKENI. CDR3 size: 18 residues. Notes on this clone: Its antigen is unidentified.

The chain links TRBV18 to TRBJ2-5; 9 positions agree with TRBD1. This TCR came from a man younger than 35 in good health. Sequenced: memory CD4+ T cells sorted from blood. The subset here: CD45RA-negative fraction. CDR3 protein: CASSPPGQGVLRQETQYF. The CDR3 coding sequence is TGTGCCAGCTCACCCCCGGGACAGGGTGTTTTGAGGCAAGAGACCCAGTACTTC. Supplemented by reference TRBV18 and TRBJ2-5, the full variable domain reads NAGVMQNPRHLVRRRGQEARLRCSPMKGHSHVYWYRQLPEEGLKFMVYLQKENIIDESGMPKERFSAEFPKEGPSILRIQQVVRGDSAAYFCASSPPGQGVLRQETQYFGPGTRLLVL.